These T cell receptor beta chains were read from a single sample in a study of shared clonotypes between healthy human individuals. Data came from immunoSEQ multiplex PCR; TCRdb stores just in-frame clones and leaves some out. The table shows hundreds of thousands of clones, with 98% occurring only once. The sample consisted of naive CD8+ T cells sorted from blood. These TCRs come from a man aged 25-40 years in good health. CDR3s include the opening cysteine and the closing phenylalanine or tryptophan. A D gene is named only where the DNA matches it firmly. Rows give clone size only sometimes, using once, few, many, or a class for an expanded clone.

d_gene	v_gene	abundance	j_gene	CDR3aa	CDR3nt
.	TRBV4-1	.	TRBJ1-4	CASSQYLIGYEKLFF	TGCGCCAGCAGCCAATACCTTATAGGGTACGAAAAACTGTTTTTT
.	TRBV27	.	TRBJ2-6	CASRASGGANVLTF	TGTGCCAGCAGGGCGTCCGGTGGGGCCAACGTCCTGACTTTC
TRBD1	TRBV14	once	TRBJ2-3	CASSPMVRQGSTDTQYF	TGTGCCAGCAGCCCGATGGTACGACAGGGTAGCACAGATACGCAGTATTTT
TRBD1	TRBV7-8	.	TRBJ1-1	CASSSLTGAMMNTEAFF	TGTGCCAGCAGCTCCCTAACAGGGGCGATGATGAACACTGAAGCTTTCTTT
TRBD1	TRBV29-1	.	TRBJ1-1	CSVDRDRGHTEAFF	TGCAGCGTGGACCGGGACAGGGGGCACACTGAAGCTTTCTTT
.	TRBV29-1	.	TRBJ2-2	CSVERHSGHHNTGELFF	TGCAGCGTTGAGCGACACTCGGGACACCATAACACCGGGGAGCTGTTTTTT
.	TRBV27	.	TRBJ2-7	CASSTGTYSYEQYF	TGTGCCAGCAGCACAGGGACTTACTCCTACGAGCAGTACTTC
.	TRBV5-1	.	TRBJ2-7	CASSLVGQINYEQYF	TGCGCCAGCAGCTTGGTTGGACAGATTAACTACGAGCAGTACTTC
.	TRBV14	.	TRBJ2-7	CASSNQGHEQYF	TGTGCCAGCAGCAACCAAGGGCACGAGCAGTACTTC
.	TRBV27	.	TRBJ2-1	CASSLFGLSSSYNEQFF	TGTGCCAGCAGTTTATTTGGACTATCGAGCTCCTACAATGAGCAGTTCTTC
TRBD2	TRBV29-1	.	TRBJ2-7	CSVGHGTSGPYEQYF	TGCAGCGTAGGGCACGGGACTAGCGGGCCCTACGAGCAGTACTTC
.	TRBV6-1	.	TRBJ2-2	CASSPYAGPTGELFF	TGTGCCAGCAGCCCCTATGCGGGGCCGACCGGGGAGCTGTTTTTT
TRBD2	TRBV5-5	.	TRBJ2-1	CASRTRTSGAMGEQFF	TGTGCCAGCAGAACACGGACTAGCGGGGCCATGGGTGAGCAGTTCTTC
TRBD2	TRBV9	.	TRBJ2-7	CASSPAGSGSHEQYF	TGTGCCAGCAGCCCCGCAGGTAGCGGGAGCCACGAGCAGTACTTC
.	TRBV11-2	.	TRBJ2-7	CASSLDDGGYSYEQYF	TGTGCCAGCAGCTTAGATGATGGCGGGTACTCCTACGAGCAGTACTTC
TRBD1	TRBV6-4	.	TRBJ2-5	CASSETGGVRETQYF	TGTGCCAGCAGTGAGACAGGGGGTGTCCGAGAGACCCAGTACTTC
.	TRBV28	.	TRBJ2-7	CASSFRTPDEQYF	TGTGCCAGCAGTTTTAGGACTCCCGACGAGCAGTACTTC
.	TRBV4-3	.	TRBJ1-4	CASSPMRVSDEKLFF	TGCGCCAGCAGCCCTATGAGGGTTTCGGATGAAAAACTGTTTTTT
.	TRBV9	.	TRBJ1-1	CASSGTDLSMNTEAFF	TGTGCCAGCAGCGGAACTGACCTCTCCATGAACACTGAAGCTTTCTTT
.	TRBV27	.	TRBJ2-7	CASGKAGVYSYEQYF	TGTGCCAGCGGTAAAGCCGGGGTATACTCCTACGAGCAGTACTTC
.	TRBV7-8	.	TRBJ2-5	CASSLAGAETQYF	TGTGCCAGCAGCTTAGCGGGGGCAGAGACCCAGTACTTC
.	TRBV19	.	TRBJ1-1	CASSSSGVAAFF	TGTGCCAGTAGTAGTTCGGGGGTCGCAGCTTTCTTT
.	TRBV5-1	.	TRBJ2-7	CASSLGQTTYEQYF	TGCGCCAGCAGCTTAGGTCAGACGACCTACGAGCAGTACTTC
TRBD1	TRBV6-5	once	TRBJ2-7	CASVGQGGSYEQYF	TGTGCCAGCGTTGGACAGGGGGGCTCCTACGAGCAGTACTTC
.	TRBV14	.	TRBJ2-1	CASSPLINSYNEQFF	TGTGCCAGCAGCCCTCTAATTAACTCCTACAATGAGCAGTTCTTC
.	TRBV20-1	.	TRBJ2-1	CSARTEQFF	TGCAGTGCTAGGACTGAGCAGTTCTTC
.	TRBV6-5	.	TRBJ2-7	CASTVRANSYEQYF	TGTGCCAGCACCGTCAGGGCCAATTCTTACGAGCAGTACTTC
.	TRBV2	.	TRBJ1-1	CASERQDLDTEAFF	TGTGCCAGCGAGAGACAGGACTTAGACACTGAAGCTTTCTTT
.	TRBV9	.	TRBJ2-7	CASSAVTGFDEQYF	TGTGCCAGCAGCGCCGTAACAGGGTTCGACGAGCAGTACTTC
.	TRBV28	.	TRBJ2-3	CATYSGFNTDTQYF	TGTGCCACCTATTCAGGGTTTAACACAGATACGCAGTATTTT
TRBD1	TRBV6-5	.	TRBJ1-2	CASSYVTGKDGYTF	TGTGCCAGCAGTTACGTGACAGGGAAGGATGGCTACACCTTC
TRBD2	TRBV19	.	TRBJ2-1	CASSPGPSGNYNEQFF	TGTGCCAGTAGTCCAGGCCCTAGCGGGAACTACAATGAGCAGTTCTTC
.	TRBV6-1	.	TRBJ1-1	CASTIRPTANTEAFF	TGTGCCAGCACCATCCGGCCGACGGCTAACACTGAAGCTTTCTTT
.	TRBV7-2	once	TRBJ2-4	CASSQYNSPLENIQYF	TGTGCCAGCAGCCAGTACAATTCCCCCTTGGAAAACATTCAGTACTTC
TRBD1	TRBV7-9	.	TRBJ1-4	CASSSGQGAEKLFF	TGTGCCAGCAGCTCGGGACAGGGGGCAGAAAAACTGTTTTTT
.	TRBV11-2	.	TRBJ2-1	CASSLGSAWGNEQFF	TGTGCCAGCAGCTTAGGGTCAGCATGGGGCAATGAGCAGTTCTTC
TRBD2	TRBV27	.	TRBJ2-7	CASREGTSGNYEQYF	TGTGCCAGCAGAGAAGGGACTAGCGGGAACTACGAGCAGTACTTC
.	TRBV11-2	.	TRBJ2-2	CASSLPGTSNTGELFF	TGTGCCAGCAGCCTACCCGGGACTTCTAACACCGGGGAGCTGTTTTTT
TRBD2	TRBV4-1	.	TRBJ2-3	CASSQLAGGPNTDTQYF	TGCGCCAGCAGCCAATTAGCGGGAGGGCCGAACACAGATACGCAGTATTTT
.	TRBV10-3	.	TRBJ2-2	CAISQGKTGELFF	TGTGCCATCAGCCAGGGGAAGACCGGGGAGCTGTTTTTT
.	TRBV11-2	.	TRBJ2-1	CASSPGEGGYNEQFF	TGTGCCAGCAGCCCCGGGGAGGGGGGTTACAATGAGCAGTTCTTC
.	TRBV6-5	.	TRBJ1-2	CASRAYGYTF	TGTGCCAGCAGAGCGTATGGCTACACCTTC